This TCR beta chain was profiled in a study of T cells expressing NK-cell markers. Study results and caveats: NKG2C+ dominant clonotype frequencies in 6 or 7 donors were about 1.0-7.5% of CD8+ T cells.

For each CDR3 protein, TCRdb gives one entry from its re-call of the 5' RACE reads, without DNA. This sample contains a few hundred thousand distinct CDR3 sequences. Notes on this clonotype: Its antigen is not known.

The CDR3 is 14 amino acids. CDR1 and CDR2 from the germline V gene are SEHNR and FQNEAQ (reference sequence). The TCR originated in a man between 18 and 35 years old in good health. This chain links TRBV7-9 with TRBJ1-6; as DNA is missing, the TRBD1 call by TCRdb cannot be tested. The sequencing sample was made of blood T cells: a sorted CD56 or NKG2C T cell subset, CD4+ or CD8+ T cells, or bulk PBMC T cells (not recorded which). CDR3 in amino acids: CASGQGQSNSPLHF. The complete variable domain, with remaining parts taken from reference TRBV7-9 and TRBJ1-6, reads DTGVSQNPRHKITKRGQNVTFRCDPISEHNRLYWYRQTLGQGPEFLTYFQNEAQLEKSRLLSDRFSAERPKGSFSTLEIQRTEQGDSAMYLCASGQGQSNSPLHFGNGTRLTVT.